Listed below are T cell receptor beta chains from one sample, sequenced in a study of T-cell reconstitution after alpha-beta-depleted transplantation in children. In TCRdb, the PCR reads were re-called with MiXCR into one record per CDR3 protein. The sample gives about 250,000 distinct CDR3 sequences, roughly a quarter of which show up once; about 5% is in the top ten. The specimen comprised PBMCs, mostly from graft donor cells, sampled 360 days after TCRalphabeta/CD19-depleted stem cell transplant. The receptors derive from a female patient aged 2 to 10 who had a stem cell transplant for congenital amegakaryocytic thrombocytopenia, so the T cells may come from the graft donor. Both conserved end residues are part of each CDR3.

J	V	CDR3
TRBJ1-2	TRBV29-1	CSVELTLYGYTF
TRBJ2-5	TRBV4-2	CASSHHPGERETQYF
TRBJ1-2	TRBV15	CATSRARVFGGYTF
TRBJ2-1	TRBV9	CASSSSWGPPGSSSYNEQFF
TRBJ2-3	TRBV6-2/TRBV6-3	CASSPNAYYTQYF
TRBJ2-5	TRBV10-3	CATGHQQETQYF
TRBJ2-7	TRBV5-1	CASSFSPAGVSEQYF
TRBJ2-5	TRBV14	CASSRSAYRGETQYF
TRBJ2-5	TRBV6-5	CASSYFGTGETQYF
TRBJ2-5	TRBV18	CASSTTSRETQYF
TRBJ2-3	TRBV7-6	CASSSYRGGSTDTQYF
TRBJ2-3	TRBV5-1	CASSLEGGWLHTQYF
TRBJ2-5	TRBV10-3	CAISGFGQFGETQYF
TRBJ1-4	TRBV20-1	CSARGGIGVGANEKLFF
TRBJ2-3	TRBV10-3	CATGGDKNTDTQYF
TRBJ2-1	TRBV4-1	CASSPRTGFNEQFF
TRBJ2-1	TRBV12-3/TRBV12-4	CASSFMRDGNEQFF
TRBJ2-7	TRBV7-2	CASSSGYFYEQYF